These 24 T cell receptor beta chains originate from one sample sequenced in a study of shared clonotypes between healthy human individuals. This table comes from immunoSEQ multiplex PCR, and its TCRdb copy is limited to in-frame clones, with some not included. The table records roughly 400,000 clones, about 96% of them present only once. Sample: memory CD8+ T cells sorted from blood. Subset defined: CD45RO+ cells pooled with CCR7-negative TemRA cells. The receptors come from a young man in good health.

The chain combines TRBV28 with TRBJ1-1; D is undetermined. The CDR3 is 13 residues long. In germline, CDR1 is MDHEN, CDR2 SYDVKM. The V gene lost 5 bases and the J gene lost 2 bases, with 9 bases spanning the gap. CDR3 coding DNA: TGTGCCAGCAGTGTGGCTTACAACACTGAAGCTTTCTTT. It encodes CASSVAYNTEAFF.

The chain combines TRBV25-1 with TRBJ1-1, with D perhaps matching TRBD1 (5 bases). This CDR3 has 13 residues. Germline loops: CDR1 MGHDK, CDR2 SYGVNS. V was pared by 1 base and J by 5 bases, with 8 bases between. The CDR3 loop is CASSELGETEAFF. The CDR3 region has the DNA TGTGCCAGCAGTGAATTGGGGGAAACTGAAGCTTTCTTT. The entire variable domain, with the rest obtained from reference TRBV25-1 and TRBJ1-1, is as follows: EADIYQTPRYLVIGTGKKITLECSQTMGHDKMYWYQQDPGMELHLIHYSYGVNSTEKGDLSSESTVSRIRTEHFPLTLESARPSHTSQYLCASSELGETEAFFGQGTRLTVV.

The gene calls are TRBV5-1 and TRBJ2-1; 16 bases map to TRBD2. J lost 6 bases, V lost 4 bases, and 4 bases had no gene match. The CDR3 is 16 amino acids. Germline loops: CDR1 SGHRS, CDR2 YFSETQ. CDR3 sequence reads: CASSVGTSGRVNEQFF. Written as DNA, the CDR3 is TGCGCCAGCAGCGTCGGGACTAGCGGGAGGGTCAATGAGCAGTTCTTC.

Concerning this clone: The sample holds other DNA sequences that translate to the same CDR3. The chain joins TRBV28 to TRBJ2-7; weak D call: TRBD2 (6 bases). Trimming left V 5 bases short and J 4 bases short, with 6 bases between. There are 11 residues in the CDR3. Germline CDR1 and CDR2: MDHEN and SYDVKM. This chain's CDR3 is CASSGGYEQYF. The CDR3 DNA reads as TGTGCCAGCAGTGGGGGGTACGAGCAGTACTTC.

The chain combines TRBV28 with TRBJ2-7; TRBD1 or TRBD2 may be the D gene (5 bases each). The length of the CDR3 is 19 residues. Trimming removed 4 bases at V and 1 base at J, with 26 bases between. Germline V lookup: CDR1 MDHEN, CDR2 SYDVKM. CDR3 protein: CASSSLLKHRPRVSYEQYF. The DNA of the CDR3 is TGTGCCAGCAGTTCCCTCCTAAAACACAGGCCGAGGGTTTCCTACGAGCAGTACTTC.

This clone was recorded only once. The J gene is TRBJ2-3, the V gene TRBV4-1; D remains ambiguous. V shed 5 bases and J shed 0 bases, with 12 bases lying between them. There are 15 residues in the CDR3. Germline V gene lookup returns CDR1 MGHRA and CDR2 YSYEKL. The CDR3 nucleotides are TGCGCCAGCAGCTCCACGGCTTTCAGCACAGATACGCAGTATTTT. It encodes CASSSTAFSTDTQYF.

The chain carries TRBV29-1 and TRBJ2-5, with TRBD1 matching 8 bases. CDR3 length: 13 amino acids. J gave up 5 bases and V 5 bases, and 7 bases lay outside the gene matches. CDR1 and CDR2 from the germline V gene are SQVTM and ANQGSEA. This chain's CDR3 is CSVSAGGGETQYF. In DNA, the CDR3 is TGCAGCGTTTCGGCAGGGGGCGGGGAGACCCAGTACTTC.

The J gene is TRBJ2-3, the V gene TRBV4-2; 7 nucleotides agree with TRBD2. Germline-derived CDR1 and CDR2 are LGHNA and YNFKEQ. The CDR3 covers 16 residues. The V and J ends lost 0 bases and 4 bases, in that order; junction bases with no gene match: 7. This chain's CDR3 is CASSQEGGSGADTQYF. CDR3 sequence (DNA): TGTGCCAGCAGCCAAGAAGGCGGGAGCGGCGCAGATACGCAGTATTTT.

V and J are TRBV28 and TRBJ1-5, with 8 bases matching TRBD1. J lost 2 bases, V lost 5 bases, and 8 bases had no gene match. Germline CDR1 reads MDHEN; CDR2 reads SYDVKM. There are 16 residues in the CDR3. The chain's CDR3 is CASSKTGGPGNQPQHF. The CDR3 DNA reads TGTGCCAGCAGTAAAACAGGGGGGCCTGGCAATCAGCCCCAGCATTTT.

The chain has TRBV28 and TRBJ2-3, with TRBD1 matching over 7 bases. V was pared by 4 bases and J by 3 bases, with 7 bases of the junction left unmatched. The germline V gene encodes CDR1 MDHEN and CDR2 SYDVKM. The CDR3 contains 15 residues. CDR3 sequence: CASSYLDRFTDTQYF. CDR3 DNA: TGTGCCAGCAGTTACCTGGACAGGTTTACAGATACGCAGTATTTT.

This clone appeared once. The rearrangement links TRBV6-6 to TRBJ1-1; 7 bases map to TRBD1. With 6 bases clipped from V and 7 bases from J, the junction kept 8 bases outside the gene matches. The CDR3 spans 13 residues. Germline V gene lookup returns CDR1 MNHNY and CDR2 SVGAGI (reference sequence). CDR3 region: CASRPTGLSEAFF. The CDR3 region has the DNA TGTGCCAGCAGGCCGACAGGGCTGAGTGAAGCTTTCTTT.

J is TRBJ1-4 and V is TRBV7-6; 7 positions agree with TRBD1. Germline CDR1 is SGHVS and CDR2 is FNYEAQ. V gave up 2 bases and J gave up 3 bases; unmatched junction bases: 3. The CDR3 length is 15 residues. The CDR3, as DNA: TGTGCCAGCAGCTTACACAGGGGACCTAATGAAAAACTGTTTTTT. It codes for CASSLHRGPNEKLFF.

The rearrangement joins TRBV7-9 to TRBJ2-3; D is uncertain. Per the germline V gene, CDR1 is SEHNR and CDR2 is FQNEAQ (reference sequence). This CDR3 is 15 amino acids long. V was cut by 0 bases and J by 2 bases, with 9 bases left in between. In DNA form, the CDR3 reads TGTGCCAGCAGCTTAGCGGGCCCCACCACAGATACGCAGTATTTT. It specifies CASSLAGPTTDTQYF.

V gene TRBV11-2 combines with J gene TRBJ1-1, with D possibly being TRBD1 (6 bases). CDR1 is SGHAT and CDR2 is FQNNGV in the germline V gene. V was pared by 0 bases and J by 0 bases, with 23 bases between. The CDR3 has 20 residues. The CDR3: CASSLEGGLRIIRMNTEAFF. In nucleotides, the CDR3 is TGTGCCAGCAGCTTAGAGGGGGGCCTCCGTATCATCCGAATGAACACTGAAGCTTTCTTT. Looking up the rest from reference TRBV11-2 and TRBJ1-1 gives the full variable domain: EAGVAQSPRYKIIEKRQSVAFWCNPISGHATLYWYQQILGQGPKLLIQFQNNGVVDDSQLPKDRFSAERLKGVDSTLKIQPAKLEDSAVYLCASSLEGGLRIIRMNTEAFFGQGTRLTVV.

The chain has TRBV12-5 and TRBJ2-7, with a tentative D call TRBD1 (6 bases). In germline, CDR1 is LGHNT, CDR2 FRNRAP. This CDR3 contains 17 residues. V gave up 0 bases and J gave up 3 bases, with 18 bases separating them. The CDR3 region is CASGLVRSGERVYEQYF. The CDR3 region has the DNA TGTGCTAGTGGTTTGGTACGGTCAGGGGAAAGAGTCTACGAGCAGTACTTC.

This chain joins TRBV14 and TRBJ2-7; D gene uncertain. The germline CDR1 and CDR2 sequences are SGHDN and FVKESK. V dropped 0 bases and J dropped 2 bases, with 11 bases sitting between them. The length of the CDR3 is 15 residues. Written as DNA, the CDR3 is TGTGCCAGCAGCCAAGATAACGGACGGGCCTACGAGCAGTACTTC. This encodes CASSQDNGRAYEQYF.

This clone came up once. This chain links TRBV18 with TRBJ2-7; the match to TRBD1 covers 7 bases. Germline-derived CDR1 and CDR2 are KGHSH and LQKENI. CDR3 length equals 15 residues. With V trimmed by 5 bases and J by 0 bases, 7 bases remained unmatched. CDR3 protein: CASSTTGYSSYEQYF. CDR3 DNA: TGTGCCAGCTCAACGACAGGGTATAGCTCCTACGAGCAGTACTTC.

This clone was observed a single time. V gene TRBV7-3 combines with J gene TRBJ2-5; TRBD2 is a possible D gene (6 bases). Germline CDR1 is SGHTA and CDR2 is FQGTGA. Trimming removed 9 bases at V and 5 bases at J, with 19 bases between. The CDR3 has 14 residues. The CDR3 loop is CARVRGGFEETQYF. In DNA form, the CDR3 reads TGTGCCAGGGTACGGGGAGGTTTCGAGGAGACCCAGTACTTC.

The rearrangement uses TRBV6-5 and TRBJ2-1; 7 bases map to TRBD1. Trimming took 0 bases from V and 9 from J; bases not matched to a gene: 8. In germline, CDR1 is MNHEY, CDR2 SVGAGI. The CDR3 length is 15 residues. The CDR3 nucleotides read TGTGCCAGCAGTTACTCGAACAGGGGAGTTGGTGAGCAGTTCTTC. Amino acids: CASSYSNRGVGEQFF.

This chain uses TRBV19 with TRBJ2-3; a weak D match, TRBD2 (6 bases). The CDR3 has 16 residues. Trimming left V 3 bases short and J 3 bases short, with 16 bases between. Germline values: CDR1 LNHDA, CDR2 SQIVND (reference sequence). The CDR3 sequence: CASSIRTGTSTDTQYF. The CDR3 DNA reads as TGTGCCAGTAGTATTAGAACCGGGACTTCAACAGATACGCAGTATTTT.

V is TRBV20-1 and J is TRBJ2-5; 7 bases match TRBD2. The better agreement between TRBJ2-7 and the DNA end casts doubt on the J call. Germline V CDR1 and CDR2: DFQATT, SNEGSKA (reference sequence). The CDR3 extends over 11 amino acids. The CDR3 DNA sequence: TGCAGTGCTGGGAGGGGCTACGAGCAGTACTTC. Amino acid sequence: CSAGRGYEQYF.

This clone has just one count. The genes are TRBV7-2 and TRBJ2-7, with 13 bases fitting TRBD2. The CDR3 runs 14 residues. The trim removed 10 bases at V and 7 bases at J, leaving 10 bases unmatched. Per the germline V gene, CDR1 is SGHTA and CDR2 is FQGNSA. CDR3: CATRRLAGGGEQYF. CDR3 bases: TGTGCCACCCGTCGACTAGCGGGAGGCGGGGAGCAGTACTTC.

J is TRBJ1-4 and V is TRBV4-1; no clear D gene. The CDR3 length is 17 residues. Trimming cost V 0 bases and J 0 bases, with 11 bases left between them. The germline CDR1 and CDR2 sequences are MGHRA and YSYEKL. CDR3 nucleotides: TGCGCCAGCAGCCAAGAGCCCCTTACGGCAACTAATGAAAAACTGTTTTTT. Protein sequence: CASSQEPLTATNEKLFF.

The genes are TRBV29-1 and TRBJ1-2; maybe TRBD1 (6 bases). Germline CDR1 reads SQVTM; CDR2 reads ANQGSEA. This CDR3 has 11 residues. The germline V and J ends were trimmed by 5 bases and 6 bases, with 10 bases remaining between them. This CDR3 reads CSVWDTHGYTF. CDR3 coding DNA: TGCAGCGTTTGGGACACCCATGGCTACACCTTC. The whole variable domain, remainder taken from reference TRBV29-1 and TRBJ1-2, is SAVISQKPSRDICQRGTSLTIQCQVDSQVTMMFWYRQQPGQSLTLIATANQGSEATYESGFVIDKFPISRPNLTFSTLTVSNMSPEDSSIYLCSVWDTHGYTFGSGTRLTVV.